The rows below give T cell receptor beta chains drawn from one sample of a study of control samples from healthy donors and cancer patients. Libraries were prepared by immunoSEQ multiplex PCR; TCRdb keeps only in-frame clonotypes and omits some of them. The data hold about 75,000 clones, with roughly 94% observed a single time. The sequencing input was blood. All receptors derive from a woman aged 40 to 55 in good health. Each CDR3 is given with its conserved first and last residue. Fields, in order: D gene, J gene, V gene, CDR3 protein, CDR3 DNA. A D gene is named only where the DNA matches it firmly.

>TRBD1|TRBJ1-1|TRBV13
CASSSSGTGRLNTEAFF
TGTGCCAGCAGCTCCTCCGGGACAGGGAGATTGAACACTGAAGCTTTCTTT
>TRBD1|TRBJ2-7|TRBV4-3
CASSQGDRGPYEQYF
TGCGCCAGCAGCCAAGGGGACAGGGGACCATACGAGCAGTACTTC
>NA|TRBJ1-1|TRBV5-6
CASSLVRGDEAFF
TGTGCCAGCAGCTTAGTCCGGGGGGATGAAGCTTTCTTT
>TRBD1|TRBJ1-2|TRBV7-9
CASSSLADRVQGYTF
TGTGCCAGCAGCTCTTTAGCGGACAGGGTTCAAGGCTACACCTTC
>TRBD2|TRBJ2-1|TRBV19
CASSILAGGLYNEQFF
TGTGCCAGTAGTATACTAGCGGGAGGGCTGTACAATGAGCAGTTCTTC
>NA|TRBJ1-2|TRBV4-1
CASSQVHQGMGYGYTF
TGCGCCAGCAGCCAAGTCCATCAGGGGATGGGCTATGGCTACACCTTC
>NA|TRBJ1-1|TRBV19
CASSFGTVTEAFF
TGTGCCAGTAGTTTTGGGACGGTGACTGAAGCTTTCTTT
>NA|TRBJ1-5|TRBV24-1
CATSDPYFGNQPQHF
TGTGCCACCAGTGACCCCTATTTTGGCAATCAGCCCCAGCATTTT
>NA|TRBJ2-7|TRBV5-5
CASSRQVYEQYF
TGTGCCAGCAGCAGACAGGTCTACGAGCAGTACTTC
>NA|TRBJ2-2|TRBV7-9
CASWLSTGELFF
TGTGCCAGCTGGTTAAGCACCGGGGAGCTGTTTTTT
>NA|TRBJ1-1|TRBV12-3/TRBV12-4
CASSLAGPAFF
TGTGCCAGCAGTTTAGCCGGGCCAGCTTTCTTT
>NA|TRBJ1-5|TRBV3-1/TRBV3-2
CASSQDRKPQHF
TGTGCCAGCAGCCAAGATAGGAAGCCCCAGCATTTT
>NA|TRBJ2-4|TRBV28
CASSPGVIQYF
TGTGCCAGCAGTCCCGGGGTTATTCAGTACTTC
>NA|TRBJ1-5|TRBV19
CASSLGTRSNQPQHF
TGTGCCAGTAGTCTCGGGACACGTAGCAATCAGCCCCAGCATTTT